The 25 T cell receptor beta chains reported below all come from one sample, sequenced in a study of shared clonotypes between healthy human individuals. Naive CD8 cells comprised CD45RO-negative, CCR7-positively selected cells, excluding terminally differentiated effector memory CD45RA+ cells. Libraries were prepared by immunoSEQ multiplex PCR; TCRdb keeps only in-frame clonotypes and omits some of them. The sample carries more than 600,000 clones, about 91% recorded once. The sequencing input was naive CD8+ T cells sorted from blood. The receptors derive from a man aged 30 to 45 in good health.

The genes are TRBV4-3 and TRBJ2-7; 12 nucleotides agree with TRBD1. The germline V gene has CDR1 LGHNA and CDR2 YSLEER. The trim removed 1 base at V and 4 bases at J, leaving 5 bases unmatched. The CDR3 runs 16 residues. In DNA form, the CDR3 reads TGCGCCAGCAGCCAAGCCGGGACAGGGGGCGAGTACGAGCAGTACTTC. It yields the protein CASSQAGTGGEYEQYF.

The chain combines TRBV4-3 with TRBJ2-1, with 7 bases identical to TRBD1. The CDR3 spans 17 residues. Germline CDR1 reads LGHNA; CDR2 reads YSLEER. J lost 3 bases, V lost 0 bases, and 8 bases had no gene match. CDR3 residues: CASSQDRTGAGYNEQFF. CDR3 coding DNA: TGCGCCAGCAGCCAAGATCGTACAGGGGCGGGCTACAATGAGCAGTTCTTC.

This chain uses TRBV28 with TRBJ2-7; D tentatively fits TRBD1 or TRBD2 (5 bases each). The germline gives CDR1 MDHEN, CDR2 SYDVKM. V shed 8 bases and J shed 4 bases, with 15 bases lying between them. The CDR3 length is 13 residues. The CDR3 region has the DNA TGTGCCAGCCGGGACCGGGTCGATTACGAGCAGTACTTC. Translating it yields CASRDRVDYEQYF.

Here the CDR3 reads CASRPGTSGPPGADTQYF. The CDR3 DNA reads as TGTGCCAGCAGACCCGGGACTAGCGGGCCCCCCGGGGCAGATACGCAGTATTTT. The gene calls are TRBV7-9 and TRBJ2-3, with TRBD2 identical over 12 bases. The CDR3 runs to 18 residues. The trim removed 6 bases at V and 4 bases at J, leaving 14 bases unmatched. The germline gives CDR1 SEHNR, CDR2 FQNEAQ (reference sequence). Full variable domain (remainder filled in from reference TRBV7-9 and TRBJ2-3): DTGVSQNPRHKITKRGQNVTFRCDPISEHNRLYWYRQTLGQGPEFLTYFQNEAQLEKSRLLSDRFSAERPKGSFSTLEIQRTEQGDSAMYLCASRPGTSGPPGADTQYFGPGTRLTVL.

The genes are TRBV29-1 and TRBJ2-2; 7 bases are shared with TRBD2. With 5 bases clipped from V and 0 bases from J, the junction kept 3 bases outside the gene matches. The CDR3 has 14 amino acids. CDR1 is SQVTM, CDR2 ANQGSEA, per germline. This CDR3 is CSVLAEANTGELFF. The CDR3 DNA follows: TGCAGCGTTCTAGCGGAGGCGAACACCGGGGAGCTGTTTTTT.

The rearrangement links TRBV5-1 to TRBJ2-1; TRBD2 matches at 9 bases. The CDR3 has 17 amino acids. With 3 bases clipped from V and 4 bases from J, the junction kept 11 bases outside the gene matches. Germline V gene data show CDR1 as SGHRS and CDR2 as YFSETQ. In DNA, the CDR3 is TGCGCCAGCAGCTACTCCGAGACTAGCGGAACATACAATGAGCAGTTCTTC. The encoded protein is CASSYSETSGTYNEQFF. The variable domain in full, completed from reference TRBV5-1 and TRBJ2-1, reads KAGVTQTPRYLIKTRGQQVTLSCSPISGHRSVSWYQQTPGQGLQFLFEYFSETQRNKGNFPGRFSGRQFSNSRSEMNVSTLELGDSALYLCASSYSETSGTYNEQFFGPGTRLTVL.

Here the CDR3 reads CASSDISGRTGFVYEQYF. Here the CDR3 DNA reads TGTGCCAGCAGTGATATTAGCGGGAGGACGGGTTTCGTCTACGAGCAGTACTTC. The V and J genes are TRBV2 and TRBJ2-7; 10 bases fit TRBD2. The CDR3 covers 18 residues. Germline CDR1 is SNHLY and CDR2 is FYNNEI. After removal of 3 bases from V and 3 bases from J, the junction contained 14 bases not matched to a gene.

The V gene is TRBV19, the J gene TRBJ1-2, with 7 bases aligning to TRBD1. In germline, CDR1 is LNHDA, CDR2 SQIVND (reference sequence). The CDR3 length is 14 residues. Unmatched junction bases numbered 7, after V lost 5 bases and J lost 4 bases. The CDR3, as DNA: TGTGCCAGTAGTGTTCGGGACAGCCTCTATGGCTACACCTTC. It translates to CASSVRDSLYGYTF. The variable domain in full, completed from reference TRBV19 and TRBJ1-2, reads DGGITQSPKYLFRKEGQNVTLSCEQNLNHDAMYWYRQDPGQGLRLIYYSQIVNDFQKGDIAEGYSVSREKKESFPLTVTSAQKNPTAFYLCASSVRDSLYGYTFGSGTRLTVV.

As concerns this clone: Within the sample, other DNA sequences also encode this same CDR3. The chain recombines TRBV27 with TRBJ2-7, with D hard to call. Per the germline V gene, CDR1 is MNHEY and CDR2 is SMNVEV (reference sequence). This CDR3 is 13 amino acids long. The V end lost 3 bases, the J end lost 1 base, and 7 bases lay between the germline ends. Here the CDR3 DNA reads TGTGCCAGCAGTTTGGCTCCTTCCTACGAGCAGTACTTC. Amino acids: CASSLAPSYEQYF.

The chain carries TRBV27 and TRBJ1-1; D remains unclear. The CDR3 spans 13 residues. V lost 0 bases, J lost 7 bases, and 9 bases lay in between. CDR1 and CDR2 from the germline V gene are MNHEY and SMNVEV (reference sequence). For the CDR3, the DNA is TGTGCCAGCAGTTTATCGGCGGGGATTGAAGCTTTCTTT. It is translated as CASSLSAGIEAFF.

Only one count was recorded for this clone. The chain recombines TRBV2 with TRBJ2-2; possibly TRBD2 for D (6 bases). The CDR3 loop spans 17 amino acids. Germline assignment: CDR1 SNHLY and CDR2 FYNNEI. V was pared by 0 bases and J by 2 bases, with 13 bases between. CDR3 in amino acids: CASSEAVGSDNTGELFF. The DNA of the CDR3 is TGTGCCAGCAGTGAAGCCGTCGGGAGTGACAACACCGGGGAGCTGTTTTTT.

The genes are TRBV7-9 and TRBJ2-7, with D possibly being TRBD1 (5 bases). Germline assignment: CDR1 SEHNR and CDR2 FQNEAQ (reference sequence). CDR3 size: 16 residues. Trimming removed 5 bases from V and 4 bases from J, with 21 bases in between. The CDR3 loop reads CASSRLVGAEAYEQYF. CDR3 in DNA: TGTGCCAGCAGCAGGCTGGTTGGGGCCGAGGCTTACGAGCAGTACTTC.

The genes are TRBV5-5 and TRBJ1-3; no clear D gene. Trimming cost V 2 bases and J 1 base, with 10 bases left between them. The CDR3 covers 15 residues. CDR1 is SGHKS, CDR2 YYEKEE, per germline (reference sequence). The CDR3 DNA reads TGTGCCAGCAGCTTAACAGTAACGTCTGGAAACACCATATATTTT. The encoded protein is CASSLTVTSGNTIYF.

V usage is TRBV7-2 and J usage is TRBJ2-5, with D tentatively TRBD1 or TRBD2 (6 bases each). The CDR3 runs 14 residues. Deletions cut 4 bases from V and 10 bases from J, with 19 bases between. Germline values: CDR1 SGHTA, CDR2 FQGNSA. The CDR3 is CASSYGGGDAGQYF. The CDR3 region has the DNA TGTGCCAGCAGCTACGGAGGGGGAGATGCGGGCCAGTACTTC.

CDR3 sequence (DNA): TGCGCCAGCAGTGAGATACAGGGGTACCAAGAGACCCAGTACTTC. Translated: CASSEIQGYQETQYF. This chain uses TRBV10-2 with TRBJ2-5; 7 nucleotides line up with TRBD1. The J segment lost 0 bases and the V segment lost 2 bases, leaving 3 bases of the junction unmatched. The CDR3 is 15 amino acids. Looked up from germline, CDR1 is WSHSY and CDR2 is SAAADI.

This clone was seen only once. This specimen includes other DNA sequences encoding the same CDR3. The chain is built from TRBV29-1 and TRBJ2-5; D is ambiguous. The CDR3 loop spans 10 amino acids. V was shortened by 4 bases and J by 4 bases, with 4 bases between the two germline ends. Germline V CDR1 and CDR2: SQVTM, ANQGSEA. The CDR3 DNA follows: TGCAGCGTTGTAGGAGAGACCCAGTACTTC. It translates to CSVVGETQYF.

The chain couples TRBV4-1 to TRBJ2-1, with 8 bases fitting TRBD1. CDR3 length: 16 amino acids. CDR1 is MGHRA, CDR2 YSYEKL, per germline. After removal of 4 bases from V and 4 bases from J, the junction contained 9 bases not matched to a gene. The CDR3 loop is CASSLGTGSLYNEQFF. The CDR3 nucleotides read TGCGCCAGCAGCCTCGGGACAGGTTCCCTTTACAATGAGCAGTTCTTC.

The chain employs TRBV9 and TRBJ2-1, with 7 bases matching TRBD2. The CDR3 is made up of 14 amino acids. Germline trimming cut 0 bases from V and 4 bases from J; bases unmatched to any gene: 1. CDR1 is SGDLS and CDR2 is YYNGEE in the germline V gene. CDR3 amino acids: CASSVGEGYNEQFF. The CDR3 DNA reads as TGTGCCAGCAGCGTAGGGGAGGGATACAATGAGCAGTTCTTC.

CDR3 coding DNA: TGTGCCAGCAGACCGACAGGTGTTATAGAGCAGTACTTC. Protein: CASRPTGVIEQYF. This chain links TRBV27 with TRBJ2-7; TRBD1 might be the D (6 bases). Per germline, CDR1 MNHEY and CDR2 SMNVEV (reference sequence). This CDR3 is built from 13 residues. The V end lost 6 bases, the J end lost 7 bases, and 16 bases lay between the germline ends.

V is TRBV27 and J is TRBJ2-3, with a weak D call TRBD2 (6 bases). Trimming took 3 bases from V and 4 from J, leaving 11 bases between them. The germline CDR1 and CDR2 sequences are MNHEY and SMNVEV (reference sequence). The CDR3 totals 14 residues. The CDR3 region has the DNA TGTGCCAGCAGTTTCCCGGGAGTACCAGATACGCAGTATTTT. This sequence encodes CASSFPGVPDTQYF.

The J gene is TRBJ2-5, the V gene TRBV5-5; 12 nucleotides agree with TRBD2. The CDR3 covers 16 residues. Germline values: CDR1 SGHKS, CDR2 YYEKEE (reference sequence). The V segment lost 2 bases and the J segment 1 base; nucleotides outside the gene matches: 3. CDR3 DNA sequence: TGTGCCAGCAGCTTCGGACTAGCGGGACCCCAAGAGACCCAGTACTTC. It translates to CASSFGLAGPQETQYF. Together with reference TRBV5-5 and TRBJ2-5, the CDR3 gives the full variable domain: DAGVTQSPTHLIKTRGQQVTLRCSPISGHKSVSWYQQVLGQGPQFIFQYYEKEERGRGNFPDRFSARQFPNYSSELNVNALLLGDSALYLCASSFGLAGPQETQYFGPGTRLLVL.

The chain carries TRBV6-1 and TRBJ1-4, with 9 bases identical to TRBD1. Germline V gene lookup returns CDR1 MNHNS and CDR2 SASEGT. V was pared by 4 bases and J by 8 bases, with 8 bases of the junction left unmatched. The CDR3 runs 15 residues. DNA of the CDR3: TGTGCCAGCAGTGCCTGGACAGGGGACCCGGAAAAACTGTTTTTT. It yields the protein CASSAWTGDPEKLFF.

The chain is built from TRBV10-1 and TRBJ2-1, with D tentatively TRBD1 (6 bases). Trimming shortened V by 3 bases and J by 1 base, and 16 bases separated the two germline ends. The CDR3 spans 17 residues. CDR1 WNHNN and CDR2 SYGVQD come from the germline V gene (reference sequence). The CDR3 loop is CASSDSETGRSYNEQFF. The CDR3, as DNA: TGCGCCAGCAGTGATAGTGAGACAGGTCGTTCCTACAATGAGCAGTTCTTC.

The chain couples TRBV27 to TRBJ2-7; perhaps TRBD2 as D (6 bases). Germline V lookup: CDR1 MNHEY, CDR2 SMNVEV (reference sequence). V was cut by 7 bases and J by 3 bases, with 28 bases left in between. The length of the CDR3 is 18 residues. CDR3 loop: CASNKGRKPLRRNYEQYF. DNA for the CDR3: TGTGCCAGCAATAAAGGGAGGAAACCGCTTCGGAGAAACTACGAGCAGTACTTC.

V usage is TRBV6-4 and J usage is TRBJ2-3, with 9 bases that match TRBD2. This CDR3 spans 16 amino acids. V lost 5 bases to trimming and J lost 0 bases; unmatched junction nucleotides: 6. Germline V gene data show CDR1 as MRHNA and CDR2 as SNTAGT. The CDR3 is CASSLGLATSTDTQYF. CDR3 DNA sequence: TGTGCCAGCAGTTTAGGACTAGCGACTAGCACAGATACGCAGTATTTT.